This record looks at one T cell receptor (beta chain) sequence and its context. Antigen: not known. These data are taken from a study of identical twins. Notes on the study in general: The study found that models underestimated out-of-frame TCR alpha sharing in monozygotic twins. Not following the same donors, the study drew its conclusions from cross-sectional statistical analysis.

The length of the CDR3 is 14 residues. Germline CDR1 SGDLS, CDR2 YYNGEE. V dropped 3 bases and J dropped 7 bases, with 16 bases sitting between them. A universal primer site came from template switching; cDNA carried unique molecular identifiers. MiXCR, applied by TCRdb to the 5' RACE reads, yields one record per CDR3 protein. The sample lists 500,000 to 550,000 distinct CDR3 sequences, about a fifth occurring once. The sample also formed part of further work on yellow fever vaccine responses in identical twins. That paper states: Twins showed a vaccine T cell response that reportedly seemed partly convergent, partly personalized.

The sequencing input was CD4+ T cells sorted from blood. The rearrangement uses TRBV9 and TRBJ1-2; weak D call: TRBD1 (6 bases). This clonotype originated in a woman aged 18-35 years in good health. CDR3 protein: CASSGPRTAVGYTF. DNA of the CDR3: TGTGCCAGCAGCGGTCCTAGGACAGCGGTTGGCTACACCTTC.